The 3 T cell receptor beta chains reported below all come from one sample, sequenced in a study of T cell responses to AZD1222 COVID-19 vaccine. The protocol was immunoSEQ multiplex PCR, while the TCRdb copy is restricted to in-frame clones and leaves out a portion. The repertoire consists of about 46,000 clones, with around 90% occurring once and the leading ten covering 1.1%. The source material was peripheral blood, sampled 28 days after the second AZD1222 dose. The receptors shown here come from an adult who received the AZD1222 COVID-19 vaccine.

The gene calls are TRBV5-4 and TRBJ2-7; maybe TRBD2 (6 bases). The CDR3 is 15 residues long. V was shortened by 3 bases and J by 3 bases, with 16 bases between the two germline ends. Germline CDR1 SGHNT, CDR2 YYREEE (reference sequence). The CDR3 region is CASSSGVLLSYEQYF. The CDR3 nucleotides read TGTGCCAGCAGCTCGGGGGTCCTTCTCAGCTACGAGCAGTACTTC.

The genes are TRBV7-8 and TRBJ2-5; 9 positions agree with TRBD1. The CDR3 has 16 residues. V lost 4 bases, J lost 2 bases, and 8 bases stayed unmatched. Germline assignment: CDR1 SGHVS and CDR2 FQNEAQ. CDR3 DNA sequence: TGTGCCAGCAGCTCAGGGACAGGGAGAGTTCAAGAGACCCAGTACTTC. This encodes CASSSGTGRVQETQYF. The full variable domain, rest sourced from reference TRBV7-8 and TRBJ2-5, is GAGVSQSPRYKVAKRGQDVALRCDPISGHVSLFWYQQALGQGPEFLTYFQNEAQLDKSGLPSDRFFAERPEGSVSTLKIQRTQQEDSAVYLCASSSGTGRVQETQYFGPGTRLLVL.

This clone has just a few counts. The CDR3 DNA reads TGTGCCAGCAGCGTAGGAATTGGCGGGAGGGCGGATGAGCAGTTCTTC. Translated, it gives CASSVGIGGRADEQFF. The rearrangement uses TRBV9 and TRBJ2-1; 9 nucleotides agree with TRBD2. V gave up 0 bases and J gave up 8 bases; unmatched junction bases: 9. Per germline, CDR1 SGDLS and CDR2 YYNGEE. The CDR3 length is 16 residues.